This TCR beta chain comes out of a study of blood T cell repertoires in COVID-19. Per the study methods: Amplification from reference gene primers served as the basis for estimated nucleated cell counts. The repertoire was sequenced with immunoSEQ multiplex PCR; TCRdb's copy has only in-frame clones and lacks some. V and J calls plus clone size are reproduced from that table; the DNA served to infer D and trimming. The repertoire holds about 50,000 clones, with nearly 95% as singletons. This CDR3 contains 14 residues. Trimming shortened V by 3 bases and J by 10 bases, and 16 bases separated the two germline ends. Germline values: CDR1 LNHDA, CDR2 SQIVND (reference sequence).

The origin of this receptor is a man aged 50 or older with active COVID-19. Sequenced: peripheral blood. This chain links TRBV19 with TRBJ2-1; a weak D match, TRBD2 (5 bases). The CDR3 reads CASSIDPGKLEQFF. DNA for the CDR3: TGTGCCAGTAGTATCGATCCCGGGAAACTCGAGCAGTTCTTC.